This TCR beta chain was observed in a study of shared T cell receptors in the human thymus. The CDR3 is 15 residues long. Germline-derived CDR1 and CDR2 are MDHEN and SYDVKM. The junction had 7 bases not matched to a gene; V was cut back by 2 bases and J by 4 bases. The method was immunoSEQ multiplex PCR; TCRdb's version includes in-frame clones alone and lacks a portion of them. Among roughly 710,000 clones listed, 80% to 90% were seen once. This sample was shared with a second study, whose subject was human thymus T cells. According to that study: Donors were healthy Finnish infants having corrective surgery for congenital heart defects. Thymus tissue was removed during corrective cardiac surgery. Gene usage (both V and J) appeared biased in thymic and blood repertoires. Among unrelated individuals, related research reported thymic repertoires that overlapped highly.

This clonotype was sampled from a girl less than two years old with a congenital heart defect. This sequence joins TRBV28 and TRBJ1-2; the match to TRBD1 covers 7 bases. The material sequenced was thymocytes. The CDR3 is CASSLKQGISYGYTF. CDR3 coding DNA: TGTGCCAGCAGTTTAAAACAGGGGATATCCTATGGCTACACCTTC.